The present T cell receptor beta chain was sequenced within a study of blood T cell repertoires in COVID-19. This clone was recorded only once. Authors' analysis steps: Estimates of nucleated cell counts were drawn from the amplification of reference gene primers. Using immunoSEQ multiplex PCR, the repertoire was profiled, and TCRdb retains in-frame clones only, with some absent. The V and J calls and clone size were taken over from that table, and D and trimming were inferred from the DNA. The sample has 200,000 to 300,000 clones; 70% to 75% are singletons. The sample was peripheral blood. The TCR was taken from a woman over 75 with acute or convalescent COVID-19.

Written as DNA, the CDR3 is TGTGCCAGCAGCGCCGGGGGTCTCACTGAAGCTTTCTTT. It encodes CASSAGGLTEAFF. The V call is TRBV9, the J call TRBJ1-1; D may be TRBD1 (5 bases). CDR3 length equals 13 residues. CDR1 is SGDLS, CDR2 YYNGEE, per germline. V lost 3 bases and J 4 bases, leaving 10 bases between the germline ends.